This T cell receptor (beta chain) emerged from a study of CD8+CD57+ T cells in acquired aplastic anemia. All patients picked for sequencing had shown, by flow cytometry, an expansion of CD8+CD57+ cells. This CDR3 has 15 amino acids. Germline-derived CDR1 and CDR2 are LGHDT and YNNKEL (reference sequence). Germline trimming cut 4 bases from V and 2 bases from J; bases unmatched to any gene: 5. Both TCR beta VDJ combination and CDR3 sequence profiling were carried out. Genomic DNA was the template for this profiling. In TCRdb, the reads were re-called with MiXCR into one record per CDR3 protein. The top ten clones hold approximately 9.7% of a sample with roughly 190,000 distinct CDR3 sequences, 40% to 55% of them seen once.

The sample was sorted CD4+, CD8+, or CD8+CD57+ T cells (not recorded which) from PBMCs. The chain employs TRBV3-1 and TRBJ2-3, with 8 bases fitting TRBD2. The origin of this receptor is a human donor with aplastic anemia. CDR3 residues: CASSLKRGNTDTQYF. The DNA for the CDR3 is TGTGCCAGCAGCCTAAAGCGGGGGAACACAGATACGCAGTATTTT.